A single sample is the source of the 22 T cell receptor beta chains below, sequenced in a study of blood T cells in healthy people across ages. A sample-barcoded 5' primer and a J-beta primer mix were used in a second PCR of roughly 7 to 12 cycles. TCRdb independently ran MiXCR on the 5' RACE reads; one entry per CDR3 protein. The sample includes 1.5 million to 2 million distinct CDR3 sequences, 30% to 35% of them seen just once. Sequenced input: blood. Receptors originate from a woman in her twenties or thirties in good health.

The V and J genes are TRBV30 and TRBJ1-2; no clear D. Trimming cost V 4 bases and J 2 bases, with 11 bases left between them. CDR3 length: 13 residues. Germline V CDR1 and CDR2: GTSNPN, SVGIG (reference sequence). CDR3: CAWKWRVNYGYTF. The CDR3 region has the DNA TGTGCCTGGAAATGGAGAGTGAACTATGGCTACACCTTC.

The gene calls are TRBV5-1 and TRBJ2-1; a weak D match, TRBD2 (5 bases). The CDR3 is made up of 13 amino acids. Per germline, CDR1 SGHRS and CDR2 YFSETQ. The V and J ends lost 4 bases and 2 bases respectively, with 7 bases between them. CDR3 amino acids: CASSNGAYNEQFF. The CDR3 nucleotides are TGCGCCAGCAGCAACGGGGCCTACAATGAGCAGTTCTTC. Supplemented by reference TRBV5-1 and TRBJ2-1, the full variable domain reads KAGVTQTPRYLIKTRGQQVTLSCSPISGHRSVSWYQQTPGQGLQFLFEYFSETQRNKGNFPGRFSGRQFSNSRSEMNVSTLELGDSALYLCASSNGAYNEQFFGPGTRLTVL.

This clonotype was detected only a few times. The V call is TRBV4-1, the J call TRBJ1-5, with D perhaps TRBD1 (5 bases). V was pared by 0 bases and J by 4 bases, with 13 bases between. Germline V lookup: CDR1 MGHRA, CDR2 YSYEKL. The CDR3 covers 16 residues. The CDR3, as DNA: TGCGCCAGCAGCCAAGATCCCGGGACGCCGAATCAGCCCCAGCATTTT. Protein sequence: CASSQDPGTPNQPQHF.

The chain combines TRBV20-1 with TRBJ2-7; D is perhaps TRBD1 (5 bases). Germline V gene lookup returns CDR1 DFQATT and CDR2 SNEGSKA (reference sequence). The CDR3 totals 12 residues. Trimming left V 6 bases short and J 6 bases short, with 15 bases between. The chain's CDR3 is CSARTPLAEQYF. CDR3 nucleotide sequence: TGCAGTGCCAGGACACCACTGGCCGAGCAGTACTTC.

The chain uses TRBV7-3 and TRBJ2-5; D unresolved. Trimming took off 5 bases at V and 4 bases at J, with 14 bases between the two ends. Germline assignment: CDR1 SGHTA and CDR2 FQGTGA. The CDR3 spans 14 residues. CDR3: CASSLRPGGETQYF. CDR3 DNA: TGTGCCAGCAGCCTCCGGCCTGGCGGAGAGACCCAGTACTTC. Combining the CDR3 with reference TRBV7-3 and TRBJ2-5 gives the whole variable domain GAGVSQTPSNKVTEKGKYVELRCDPISGHTALYWYRQSLGQGPEFLIYFQGTGAADDSGLPNDRFFAVRPEGSVSTLKIQRTERGDSAVYLCASSLRPGGETQYFGPGTRLLVL.

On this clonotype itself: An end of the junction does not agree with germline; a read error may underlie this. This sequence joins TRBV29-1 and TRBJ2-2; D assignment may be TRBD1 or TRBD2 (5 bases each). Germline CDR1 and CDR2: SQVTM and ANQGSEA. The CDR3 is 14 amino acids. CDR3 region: CSVEAGMGTGERFF. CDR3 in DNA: TGCAGCGTTGAAGCAGGGATGGGCACCGGGGAGCGGTTTTTT.

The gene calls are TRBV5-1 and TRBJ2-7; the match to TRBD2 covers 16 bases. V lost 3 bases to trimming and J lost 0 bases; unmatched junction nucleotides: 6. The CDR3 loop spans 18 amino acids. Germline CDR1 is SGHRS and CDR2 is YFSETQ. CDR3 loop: CASSWGLAGGISSYEQYF. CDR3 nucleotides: TGCGCCAGCAGCTGGGGACTAGCGGGGGGGATCAGCTCCTACGAGCAGTACTTC.

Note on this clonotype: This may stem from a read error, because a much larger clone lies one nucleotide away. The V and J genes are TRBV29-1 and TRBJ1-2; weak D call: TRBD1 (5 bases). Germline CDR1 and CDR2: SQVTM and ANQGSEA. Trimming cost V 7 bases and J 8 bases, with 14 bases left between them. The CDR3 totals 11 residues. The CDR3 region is CSGFYRQGYTF. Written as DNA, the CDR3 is TGCAGCGGCTTCTACCGACAGGGCTACACCTTC. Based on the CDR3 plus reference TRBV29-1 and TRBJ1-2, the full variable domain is SAVISQKPSRDICQRGTSLTIQCQVDSQVTMMFWYRQQPGQSLTLIATANQGSEATYESGFVIDKFPISRPNLTFSTLTVSNMSPEDSSIYLCSGFYRQGYTFGSGTRLTVV.

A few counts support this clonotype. The CDR3 sequence: CASSQRQGRGAEKLFF. In nucleotides, the CDR3 is TGTGCCAGCAGCCAACGACAGGGGAGGGGGGCTGAAAAACTGTTTTTT. The chain links TRBV12-3 or TRBV12-4 to TRBJ1-4; 8 nucleotides line up with TRBD1. V was pared by 6 bases and J by 7 bases, with 13 bases of the junction left unmatched. The CDR3 has 16 residues.

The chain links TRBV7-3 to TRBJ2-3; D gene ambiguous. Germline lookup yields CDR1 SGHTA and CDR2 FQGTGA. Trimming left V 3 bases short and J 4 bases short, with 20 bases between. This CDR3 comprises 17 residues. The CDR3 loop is CASSLGARHPGADTQYF. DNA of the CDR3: TGTGCCAGCAGCTTGGGCGCAAGACACCCTGGCGCAGATACGCAGTATTTT.

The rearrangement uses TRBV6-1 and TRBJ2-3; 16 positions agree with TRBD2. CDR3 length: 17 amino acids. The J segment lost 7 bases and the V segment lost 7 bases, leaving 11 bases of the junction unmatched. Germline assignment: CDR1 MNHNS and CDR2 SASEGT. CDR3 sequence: CASTGTSGRAEWNTQYF. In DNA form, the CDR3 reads TGTGCCAGCACGGGGACTAGCGGGAGGGCCGAGTGGAATACGCAGTATTTT.

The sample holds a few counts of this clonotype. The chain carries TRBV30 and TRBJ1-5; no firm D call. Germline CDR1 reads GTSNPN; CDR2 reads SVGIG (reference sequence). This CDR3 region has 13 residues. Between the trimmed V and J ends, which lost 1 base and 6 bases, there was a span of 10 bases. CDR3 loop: CAWSAGEIQPQHF. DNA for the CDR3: TGTGCCTGGAGTGCGGGAGAGATTCAGCCCCAGCATTTT.

The CDR3: CASSLGRGLAGVNEQFF. The CDR3 coding sequence is TGTGCCAGCAGCTTAGGCCGGGGACTAGCGGGGGTAAATGAGCAGTTCTTC. This chain uses TRBV11-2 with TRBJ2-1; 14 bases agree with TRBD2. This CDR3 spans 17 amino acids. Germline V gives CDR1 SGHAT, CDR2 FQNNGV. J lost 7 bases, V lost 1 base, and 6 bases had no gene match.

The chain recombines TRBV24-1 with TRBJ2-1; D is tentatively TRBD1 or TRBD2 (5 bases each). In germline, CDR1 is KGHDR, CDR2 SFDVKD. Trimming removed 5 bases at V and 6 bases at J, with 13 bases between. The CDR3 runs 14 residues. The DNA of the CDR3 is TGTGCCACCAGTGGGGACCCCCTCAGCAATGAGCAGTTCTTC. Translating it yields CATSGDPLSNEQFF.

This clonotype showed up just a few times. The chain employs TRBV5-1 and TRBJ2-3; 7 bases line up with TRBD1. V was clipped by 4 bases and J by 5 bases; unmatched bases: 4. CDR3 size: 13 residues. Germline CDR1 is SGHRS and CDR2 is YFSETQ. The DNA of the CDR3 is TGCGCCAGCAGCAGTACAGGGGAAGATACGCAGTATTTT. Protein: CASSSTGEDTQYF.

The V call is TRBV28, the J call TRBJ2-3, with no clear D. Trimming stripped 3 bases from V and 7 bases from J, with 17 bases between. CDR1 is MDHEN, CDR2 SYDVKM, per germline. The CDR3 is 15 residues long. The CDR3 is CASSLVPPPRHTQYF. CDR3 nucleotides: TGTGCCAGCAGTTTGGTTCCGCCCCCGCGTCATACGCAGTATTTT.

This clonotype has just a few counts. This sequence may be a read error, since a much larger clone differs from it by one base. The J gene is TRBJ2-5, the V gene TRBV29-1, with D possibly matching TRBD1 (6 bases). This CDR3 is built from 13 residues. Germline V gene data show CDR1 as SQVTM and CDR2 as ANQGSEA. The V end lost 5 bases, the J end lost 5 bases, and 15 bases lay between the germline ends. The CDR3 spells CSVLGTTQETQYF. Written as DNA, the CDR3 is TGCAGCGTTCTCGGGACAACCCAGGAGACCCAGTACTTC.

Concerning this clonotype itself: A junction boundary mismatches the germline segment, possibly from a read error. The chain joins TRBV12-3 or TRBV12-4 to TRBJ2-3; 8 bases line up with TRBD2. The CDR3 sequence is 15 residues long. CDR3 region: CASRTGLVTADAQYF. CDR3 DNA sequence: TGTGCCAGCAGAACGGGACTAGTGACAGCAGATGCGCAGTATTTT.

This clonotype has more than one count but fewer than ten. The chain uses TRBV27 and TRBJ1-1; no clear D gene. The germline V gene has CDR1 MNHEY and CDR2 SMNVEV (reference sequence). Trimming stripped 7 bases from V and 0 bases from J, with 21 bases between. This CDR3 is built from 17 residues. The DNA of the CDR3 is TGTGCCAGCAAACCCTCGGACTATTACCACATGAACACTGAAGCTTTCTTT. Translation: CASKPSDYYHMNTEAFF.

CDR3: CSAREPGGGQPQHF. DNA of the CDR3: TGCAGTGCTAGAGAGCCAGGGGGAGGTCAGCCCCAGCATTTT. The J gene is TRBJ1-5, the V gene TRBV20-1; 7 positions agree with TRBD1. The V and J ends lost 0 bases and 6 bases, in that order; junction bases with no gene match: 5. This CDR3 comprises 14 residues. CDR1 is DFQATT and CDR2 is SNEGSKA in the germline V gene (reference sequence).

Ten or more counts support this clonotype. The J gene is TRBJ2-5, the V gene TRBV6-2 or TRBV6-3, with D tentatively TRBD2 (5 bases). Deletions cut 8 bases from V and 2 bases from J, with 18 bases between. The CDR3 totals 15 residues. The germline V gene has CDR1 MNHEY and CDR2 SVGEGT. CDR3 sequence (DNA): TGTGCCAGCCGAACCTCAACGGGAAGACAAGAGACCCAGTACTTC. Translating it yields CASRTSTGRQETQYF.

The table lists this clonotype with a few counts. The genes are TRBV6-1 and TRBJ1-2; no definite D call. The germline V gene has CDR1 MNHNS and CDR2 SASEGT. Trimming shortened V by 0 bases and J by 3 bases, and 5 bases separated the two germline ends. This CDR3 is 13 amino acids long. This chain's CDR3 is CASSEASDYGYTF. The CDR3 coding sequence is TGTGCCAGCAGTGAAGCTTCCGACTATGGCTACACCTTC.